This TCR beta chain was sequenced in a study of CD8+CD57+ T cells in acquired aplastic anemia. Study background: An average of roughly 3 ug of DNA was obtained from sorted CD4+ and CD8+ cells.

There are a few counts of this clonotype. No antigen is known for it. Study-level points and caveats: About 27 shared CD8+ CDR3s appeared highly expressed within patients' immunodominant clones.

This CDR3 spans 14 amino acids. CDR1 and CDR2 (germline): MGHDK, SYGVNS. The V gene lost 3 bases and the J gene lost 6 bases, with 12 bases spanning the gap. CDR3 and TCR beta VDJ profiling relied on a genomic DNA template. TCRdb recomputed calls from the reads with MiXCR, one row per CDR3 protein. The table shows 450,000 to 600,000 distinct CDR3 sequences, with around 32% occurring only once. Flow cytometry had shown expanded CD8+CD57+ cells in the patients chosen for sequencing. Among the patients, none had received any therapy at the time of blood sampling. The source of this sequence is a human donor with aplastic anemia. The sample taken for sequencing was sorted CD4+, CD8+, or CD8+CD57+ T cells (not recorded which) from PBMCs. The chain is built from TRBV25-1 and TRBJ2-1; perhaps TRBD2 as D (6 bases). The CDR3 DNA follows: TGTGCCAGCAGTGAGCTAAAGGGACTCAATGAGCAGTTCTTC. This codes for CASSELKGLNEQFF.